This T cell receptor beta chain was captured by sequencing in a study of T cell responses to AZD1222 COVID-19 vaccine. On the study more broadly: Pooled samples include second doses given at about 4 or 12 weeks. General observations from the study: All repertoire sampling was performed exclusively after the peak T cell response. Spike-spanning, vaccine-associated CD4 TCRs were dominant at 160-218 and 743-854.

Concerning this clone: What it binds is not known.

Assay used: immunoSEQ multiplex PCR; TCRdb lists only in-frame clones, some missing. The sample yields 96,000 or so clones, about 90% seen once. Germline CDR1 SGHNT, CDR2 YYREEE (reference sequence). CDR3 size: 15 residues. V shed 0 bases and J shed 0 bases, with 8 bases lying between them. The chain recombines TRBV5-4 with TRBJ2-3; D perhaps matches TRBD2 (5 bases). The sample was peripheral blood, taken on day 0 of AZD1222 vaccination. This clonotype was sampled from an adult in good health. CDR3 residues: CASSLVGASTDTQYF. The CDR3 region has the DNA TGTGCCAGCAGCTTGGTGGGAGCTAGCACAGATACGCAGTATTTT.